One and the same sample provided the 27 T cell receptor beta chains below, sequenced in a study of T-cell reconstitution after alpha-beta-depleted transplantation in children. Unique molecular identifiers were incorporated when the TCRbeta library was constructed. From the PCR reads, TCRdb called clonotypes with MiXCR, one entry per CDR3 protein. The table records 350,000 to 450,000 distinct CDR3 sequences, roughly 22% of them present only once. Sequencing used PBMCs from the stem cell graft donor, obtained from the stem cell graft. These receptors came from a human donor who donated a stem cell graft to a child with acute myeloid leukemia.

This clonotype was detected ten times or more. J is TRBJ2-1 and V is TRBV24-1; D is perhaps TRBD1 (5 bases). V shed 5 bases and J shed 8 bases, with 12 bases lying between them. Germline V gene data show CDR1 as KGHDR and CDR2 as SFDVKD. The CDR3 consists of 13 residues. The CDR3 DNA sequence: TGTGCCACCAGTGGTGGGGCGCTGTATGAGCAGTTCTTC. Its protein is CATSGGALYEQFF.

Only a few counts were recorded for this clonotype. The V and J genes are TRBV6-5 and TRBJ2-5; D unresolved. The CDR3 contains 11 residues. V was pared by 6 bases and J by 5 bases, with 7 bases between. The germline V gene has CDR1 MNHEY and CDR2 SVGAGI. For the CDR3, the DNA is TGTGCCAGCAGGGCCTTGGAGACCCAGTACTTC. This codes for CASRALETQYF.

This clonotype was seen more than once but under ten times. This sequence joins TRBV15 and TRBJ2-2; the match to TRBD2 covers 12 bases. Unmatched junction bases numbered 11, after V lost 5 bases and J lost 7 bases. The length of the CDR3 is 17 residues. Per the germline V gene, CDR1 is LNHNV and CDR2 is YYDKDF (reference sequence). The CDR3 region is CATSGHLAGGPGGELFF. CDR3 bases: TGTGCCACCAGCGGACATCTAGCGGGAGGGCCCGGCGGGGAGCTGTTTTTT. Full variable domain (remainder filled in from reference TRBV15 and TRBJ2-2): DAMVIQNPRYQVTQFGKPVTLSCSQTLNHNVMYWYQQKSSQAPKLLFHYYDKDFNNEADTPDNFQSRRPNTSFCFLDIRSPGLGDTAMYLCATSGHLAGGPGGELFFGEGSRLTVL.

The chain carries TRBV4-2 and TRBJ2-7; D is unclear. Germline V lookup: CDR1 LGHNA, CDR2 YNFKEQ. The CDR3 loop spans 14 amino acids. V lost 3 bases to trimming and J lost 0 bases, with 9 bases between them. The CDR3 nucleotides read TGTGCCAGCAGCCAGTCGGACGCCTCCTACGAGCAGTACTTC. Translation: CASSQSDASYEQYF.

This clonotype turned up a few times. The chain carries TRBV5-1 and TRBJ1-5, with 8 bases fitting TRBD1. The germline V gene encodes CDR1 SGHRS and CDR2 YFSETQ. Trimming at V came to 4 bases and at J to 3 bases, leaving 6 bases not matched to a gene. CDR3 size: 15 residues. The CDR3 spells CASSPQTGANQPQHF. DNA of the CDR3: TGCGCCAGCAGCCCTCAGACAGGGGCCAATCAGCCCCAGCATTTT.

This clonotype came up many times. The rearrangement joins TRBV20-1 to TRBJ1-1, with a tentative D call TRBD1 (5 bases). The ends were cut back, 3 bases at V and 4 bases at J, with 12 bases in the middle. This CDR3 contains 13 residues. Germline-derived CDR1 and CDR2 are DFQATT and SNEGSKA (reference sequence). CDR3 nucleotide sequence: TGCAGTGCTAGTAGGGGTTTGGGCACTGAAGCTTTCTTT. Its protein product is CSASRGLGTEAFF.

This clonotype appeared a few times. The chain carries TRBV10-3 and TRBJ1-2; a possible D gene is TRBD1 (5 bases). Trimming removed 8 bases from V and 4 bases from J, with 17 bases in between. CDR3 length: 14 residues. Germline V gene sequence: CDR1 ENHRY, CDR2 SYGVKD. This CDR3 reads CAISITRDLYGYTF. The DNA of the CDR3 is TGTGCCATCTCGATCACTAGGGACCTCTATGGCTACACCTTC.

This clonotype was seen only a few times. The CDR3 spells CSARDHSESYEQYF. CDR3 nucleotide sequence: TGCAGTGCTAGAGATCACAGCGAGTCCTACGAGCAGTACTTC. J is TRBJ2-7 and V is TRBV20-1, with unresolved D. Deletions cut 0 bases from V and 1 base from J, with 10 bases between. This CDR3 is built from 14 residues. In germline, CDR1 is DFQATT, CDR2 SNEGSKA (reference sequence).

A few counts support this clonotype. The CDR3: CATSREGGSGNTIYF. In DNA form, the CDR3 reads TGTGCCACCAGCAGAGAAGGGGGTTCTGGAAACACCATATATTTT. The gene calls are TRBV15 and TRBJ1-3, with D possibly matching TRBD1 (6 bases). Per germline, CDR1 LNHNV and CDR2 YYDKDF (reference sequence). Trimming stripped 0 bases from V and 1 base from J, with 7 bases between. The CDR3 is made up of 15 amino acids.

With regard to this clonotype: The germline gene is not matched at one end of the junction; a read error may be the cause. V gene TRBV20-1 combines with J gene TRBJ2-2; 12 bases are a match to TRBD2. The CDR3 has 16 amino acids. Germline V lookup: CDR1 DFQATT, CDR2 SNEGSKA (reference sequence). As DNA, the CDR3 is TGCTGTGCTAGAGATCGACTAGCGGGAGTCACCGGGGAGCTGTTTTTT. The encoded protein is CCARDRLAGVTGELFF.

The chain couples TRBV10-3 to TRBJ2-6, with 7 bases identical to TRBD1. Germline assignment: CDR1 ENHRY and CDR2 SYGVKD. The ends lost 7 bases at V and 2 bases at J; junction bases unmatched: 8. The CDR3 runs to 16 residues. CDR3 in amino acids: CAINPGQDAGANVLTF. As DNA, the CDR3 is TGTGCCATCAACCCCGGACAGGATGCTGGGGCCAACGTCCTGACTTTC.

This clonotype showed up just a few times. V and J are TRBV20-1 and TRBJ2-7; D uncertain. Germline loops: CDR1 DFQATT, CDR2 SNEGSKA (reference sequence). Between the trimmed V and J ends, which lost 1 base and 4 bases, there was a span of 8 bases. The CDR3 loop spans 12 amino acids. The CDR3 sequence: CSARAPGYEQYF. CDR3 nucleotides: TGCAGTGCTAGAGCCCCTGGATACGAGCAGTACTTC.

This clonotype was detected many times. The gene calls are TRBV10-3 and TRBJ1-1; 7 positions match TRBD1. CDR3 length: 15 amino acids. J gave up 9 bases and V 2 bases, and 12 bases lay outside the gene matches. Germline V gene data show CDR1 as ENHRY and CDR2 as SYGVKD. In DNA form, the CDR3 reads TGTGCCATCAGTGAGCGAGGACAGGATGGGGAAAAAGCTTTCTTT. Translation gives CAISERGQDGEKAFF.

CDR3 residues: CASSIRTGDSPLHF. The CDR3 DNA is TGTGCCAGCAGCATCCGGACAGGTGATTCACCCCTCCACTTT. The V and J genes are TRBV7-9 and TRBJ1-6; 7 bases line up with TRBD1. V shed 5 bases, J shed 8 bases, and the junction held 6 bases outside the gene matches. Per germline, CDR1 SEHNR and CDR2 FQNEAQ (reference sequence). The CDR3 sequence is 14 residues long.

CDR3 in DNA: TGTGCCAGCAGACAGATAGCGGGGACTCTTGGGGGGGATACGCAGTATTTT. It codes for CASRQIAGTLGGDTQYF. The chain uses TRBV27 and TRBJ2-3, with 8 bases identical to TRBD2. The ends lost 6 bases at V and 6 bases at J; junction bases unmatched: 17. CDR3 size: 17 residues. Germline loops: CDR1 MNHEY, CDR2 SMNVEV (reference sequence).

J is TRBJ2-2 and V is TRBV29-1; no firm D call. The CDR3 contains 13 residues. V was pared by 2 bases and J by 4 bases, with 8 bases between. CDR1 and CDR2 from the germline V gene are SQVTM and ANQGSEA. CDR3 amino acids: CSVEKATTGELFF. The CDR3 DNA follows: TGCAGCGTTGAAAAGGCGACCACCGGGGAGCTGTTTTTT.

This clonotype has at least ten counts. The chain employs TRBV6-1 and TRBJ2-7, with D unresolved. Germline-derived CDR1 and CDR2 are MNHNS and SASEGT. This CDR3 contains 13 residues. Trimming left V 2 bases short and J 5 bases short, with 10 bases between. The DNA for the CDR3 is TGTGCCAGCAGTGAAACGTCGTGGAACGAGCAGTACTTC. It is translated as CASSETSWNEQYF.

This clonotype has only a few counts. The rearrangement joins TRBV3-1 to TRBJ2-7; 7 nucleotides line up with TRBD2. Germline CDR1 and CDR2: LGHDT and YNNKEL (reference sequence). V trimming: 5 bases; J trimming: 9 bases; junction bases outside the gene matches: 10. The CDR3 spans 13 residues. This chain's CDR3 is CASSDLLASVQYF. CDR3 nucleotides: TGTGCCAGCAGCGATCTACTAGCGTCAGTGCAGTACTTC.

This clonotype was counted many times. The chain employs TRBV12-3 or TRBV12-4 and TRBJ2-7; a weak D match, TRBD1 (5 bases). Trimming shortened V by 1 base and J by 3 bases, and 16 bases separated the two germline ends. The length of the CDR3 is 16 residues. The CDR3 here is CASSLGAGPIVYEQYF. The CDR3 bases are TGTGCCAGCAGTTTAGGGGCAGGGCCCATAGTCTACGAGCAGTACTTC.

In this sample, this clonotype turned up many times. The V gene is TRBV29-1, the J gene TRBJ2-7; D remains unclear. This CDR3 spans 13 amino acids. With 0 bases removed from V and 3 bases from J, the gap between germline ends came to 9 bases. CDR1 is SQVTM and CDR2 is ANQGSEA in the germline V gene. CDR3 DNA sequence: TGCAGCGTTGAAGATTGGCAGGACTACGAGCAGTACTTC. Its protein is CSVEDWQDYEQYF.

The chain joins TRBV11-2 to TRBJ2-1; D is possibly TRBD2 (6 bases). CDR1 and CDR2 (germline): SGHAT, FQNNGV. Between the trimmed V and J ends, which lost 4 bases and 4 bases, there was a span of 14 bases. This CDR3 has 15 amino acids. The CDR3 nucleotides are TGTGCCAGCAGCTCCGGGACTCCTAAGTACAATGAGCAGTTCTTC. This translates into CASSSGTPKYNEQFF.

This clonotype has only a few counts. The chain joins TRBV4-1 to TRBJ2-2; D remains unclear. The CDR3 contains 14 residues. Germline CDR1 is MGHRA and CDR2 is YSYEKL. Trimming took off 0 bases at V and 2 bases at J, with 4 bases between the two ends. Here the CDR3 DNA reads TGCGCCAGCAGCCAAGATCCCAACACCGGGGAGCTGTTTTTT. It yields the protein CASSQDPNTGELFF.

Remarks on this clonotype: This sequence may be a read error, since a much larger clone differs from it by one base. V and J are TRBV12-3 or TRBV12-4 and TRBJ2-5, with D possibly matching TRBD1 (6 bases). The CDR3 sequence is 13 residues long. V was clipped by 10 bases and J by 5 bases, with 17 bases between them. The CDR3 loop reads CAIRGVDRETQYF. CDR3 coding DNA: TGTGCCATCAGAGGAGTAGACAGGGAGACCCAGTACTTC.

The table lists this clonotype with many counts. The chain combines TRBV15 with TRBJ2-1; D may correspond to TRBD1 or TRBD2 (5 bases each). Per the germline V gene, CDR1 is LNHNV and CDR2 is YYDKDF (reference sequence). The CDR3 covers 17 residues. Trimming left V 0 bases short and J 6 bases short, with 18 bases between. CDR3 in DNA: TGTGCCACCAGCAGAGATACGACAGACGCTGGGGGCAATGAGCAGTTCTTC. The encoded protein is CATSRDTTDAGGNEQFF. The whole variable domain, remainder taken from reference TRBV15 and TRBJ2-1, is DAMVIQNPRYQVTQFGKPVTLSCSQTLNHNVMYWYQQKSSQAPKLLFHYYDKDFNNEADTPDNFQSRRPNTSFCFLDIRSPGLGDTAMYLCATSRDTTDAGGNEQFFGPGTRLTVL.

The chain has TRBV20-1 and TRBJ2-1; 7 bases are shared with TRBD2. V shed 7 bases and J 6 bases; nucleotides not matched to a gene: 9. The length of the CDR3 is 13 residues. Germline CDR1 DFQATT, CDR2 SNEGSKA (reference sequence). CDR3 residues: CSVWAGEANEQFF. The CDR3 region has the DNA TGCAGTGTTTGGGCGGGAGAAGCCAATGAGCAGTTCTTC.

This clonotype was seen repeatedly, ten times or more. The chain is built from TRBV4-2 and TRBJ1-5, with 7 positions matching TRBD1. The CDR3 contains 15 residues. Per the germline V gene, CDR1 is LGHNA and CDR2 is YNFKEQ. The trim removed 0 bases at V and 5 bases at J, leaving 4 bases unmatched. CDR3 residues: CASSQDRQGDQPQHF. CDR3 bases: TGTGCCAGCAGCCAAGATCGACAGGGCGATCAGCCCCAGCATTTT.

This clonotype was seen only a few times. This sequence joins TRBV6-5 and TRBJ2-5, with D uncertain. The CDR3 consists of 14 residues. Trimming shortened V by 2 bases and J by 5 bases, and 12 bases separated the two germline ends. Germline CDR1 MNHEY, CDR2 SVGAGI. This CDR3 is CASSYLKSTETQYF. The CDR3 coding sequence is TGTGCCAGCAGTTACCTTAAATCGACGGAGACCCAGTACTTC.